These T cell receptor beta chains were read from a single sample in a study of blood T cell repertoires in COVID-19. Profiling relied on immunoSEQ multiplex PCR, and the TCRdb table lists in-frame clones only, not all of them. The table lists more than 300,000 clones, around 83% of them singletons. Sequencing input: PBMCs or T cells enriched from blood (not recorded which). Receptor source: a woman in her fifties or sixties who had recovered from COVID-19. The CDR3 runs from the conserved cysteine through the conserved F or W.

TRBJ1-1 | TRBV5-1 | 14 | CASSSLQENTEAFF
TRBJ1-1 | TRBV19 | 15 | CASSIGAAQNTEAFF
TRBJ1-4 | TRBV27 | 17 | CASSLSGGGPPEEKLFF
TRBJ2-1 | TRBV11-2 | 13 | CASSSILDNEQFF
TRBJ1-6 | TRBV9 | 15 | CASSVGPDRVAPLHF
TRBJ2-7 | TRBV5-6 | 16 | CASSPDRAYFSYEQYF
TRBJ1-2 | TRBV30 | 13 | CAWSLGGGYGYTF
TRBJ1-2 | TRBV6-5 | 14 | CASARVVGQNGYTF
TRBJ2-1 | TRBV2 | 12 | CASSVDYLEKFF
TRBJ2-3 | TRBV27 | 14 | CASSLSIAIDTQYF
TRBJ2-3 | TRBV4-3 | 17 | CASSQGRALASTDTQYF
TRBJ2-5 | TRBV3-1/TRBV3-2 | 15 | CASSGTIMYQETQYF
TRBJ2-3 | TRBV28 | 15 | CASSWGGVIADTQYF
TRBJ2-3 | TRBV9 | 17 | CASSVNRGSRTTDTQYF
TRBJ2-5 | TRBV7-7 | 15 | CASSPSGGSQETQYF
TRBJ1-4 | TRBV25-1 | 15 | CASSDPDRVGEKLFF
TRBJ1-1 | TRBV11-2 | 15 | CASSRVTGKNTEAFF
TRBJ2-7 | TRBV5-6 | 12 | CASSSRDYEQYF
TRBJ1-5 | TRBV28 | 10 | CASGRQPQHF
TRBJ1-3 | TRBV6-5 | 14 | CASSPGGGGNTIYF
TRBJ1-2 | TRBV5-5 | 13 | CASSDRQGYGYTF
TRBJ2-3 | TRBV5-4 | 12 | CASSPRGDTQYF
TRBJ1-3 | TRBV5-6 | 15 | CASSPAGAAGNTIYF
TRBJ2-2 | TRBV11-2 | 16 | CASSLGGDRYTGELFF
TRBJ2-1 | TRBV27 | 15 | CASSWGLAGWYEQFF
TRBJ1-1 | TRBV4-3 | 13 | CASSQQGWTEAFF
TRBJ2-1 | TRBV9 | 13 | CASSVAPGTGPLF
TRBJ1-2 | TRBV25-1 | 17 | CASSEFKGTAALYGYTF
TRBJ1-1 | TRBV14 | 13 | CASSQKSNTEAFF
TRBJ2-7 | TRBV21-1 | 16 | CASSNLRSGHSYEQYF
TRBJ2-3 | TRBV7-2 | 15 | CASSKDYPGTDTQYF
TRBJ2-3 | TRBV12-3/TRBV12-4 | 13 | CASSFGHTDTQYF
TRBJ2-3 | TRBV29-1 | 16 | CSVPLSWRGSTDTQYF